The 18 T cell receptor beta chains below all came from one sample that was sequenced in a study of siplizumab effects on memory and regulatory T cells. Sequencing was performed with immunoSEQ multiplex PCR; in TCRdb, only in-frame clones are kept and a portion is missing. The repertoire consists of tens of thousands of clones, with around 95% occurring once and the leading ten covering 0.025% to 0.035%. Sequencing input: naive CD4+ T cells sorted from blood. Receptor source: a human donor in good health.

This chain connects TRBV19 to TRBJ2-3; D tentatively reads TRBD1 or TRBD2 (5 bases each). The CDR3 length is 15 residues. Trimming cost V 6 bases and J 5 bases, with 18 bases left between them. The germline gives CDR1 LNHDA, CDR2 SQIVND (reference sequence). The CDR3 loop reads CASSPRGLREDTQYF. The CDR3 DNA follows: TGTGCCAGTAGCCCAAGGGGTCTTCGGGAAGATACGCAGTATTTT.

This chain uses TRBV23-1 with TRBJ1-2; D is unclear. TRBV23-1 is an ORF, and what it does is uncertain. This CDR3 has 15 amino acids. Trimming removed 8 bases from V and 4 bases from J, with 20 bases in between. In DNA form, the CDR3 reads TGCGCCAGCCCTAACAGACGGACTCCCTCCTATGGCTACACCTTC. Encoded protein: CASPNRRTPSYGYTF.

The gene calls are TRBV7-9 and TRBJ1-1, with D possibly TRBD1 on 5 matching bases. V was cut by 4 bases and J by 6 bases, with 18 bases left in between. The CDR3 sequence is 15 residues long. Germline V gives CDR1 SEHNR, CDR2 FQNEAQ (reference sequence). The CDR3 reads CASSSRRGFSSEAFF. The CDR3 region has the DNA TGTGCCAGCAGCTCCCGAAGGGGATTTAGTTCTGAAGCTTTCTTT.

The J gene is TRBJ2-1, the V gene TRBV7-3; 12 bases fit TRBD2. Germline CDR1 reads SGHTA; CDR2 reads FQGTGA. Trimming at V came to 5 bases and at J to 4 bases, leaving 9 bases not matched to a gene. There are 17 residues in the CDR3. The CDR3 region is CASSLTSGGSPYNEQFF. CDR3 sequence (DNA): TGTGCCAGCAGCCTCACTAGCGGGGGGTCCCCTTACAATGAGCAGTTCTTC.

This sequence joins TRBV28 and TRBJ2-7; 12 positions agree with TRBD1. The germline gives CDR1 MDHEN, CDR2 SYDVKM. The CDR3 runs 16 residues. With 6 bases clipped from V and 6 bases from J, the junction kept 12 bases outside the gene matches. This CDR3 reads CASSVLGQGARGEQYF. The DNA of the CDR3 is TGTGCCAGCAGCGTCCTGGGACAGGGGGCGAGGGGCGAGCAGTACTTC. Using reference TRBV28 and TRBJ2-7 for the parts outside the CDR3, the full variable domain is DVKVTQSSRYLVKRTGEKVFLECVQDMDHENMFWYRQDPGLGLRLIYFSYDVKMKEKGDIPEGYSVSREKKERFSLILESASTNQTSMYLCASSVLGQGARGEQYFGPGTRLTVT.

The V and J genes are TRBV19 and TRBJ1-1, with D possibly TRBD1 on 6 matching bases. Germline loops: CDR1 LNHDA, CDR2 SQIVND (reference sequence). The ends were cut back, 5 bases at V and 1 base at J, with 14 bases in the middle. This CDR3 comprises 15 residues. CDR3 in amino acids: CASSAWDKGNTEAFF. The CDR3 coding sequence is TGTGCCAGTAGTGCATGGGACAAGGGGAACACTGAAGCTTTCTTT. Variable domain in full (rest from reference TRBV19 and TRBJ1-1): DGGITQSPKYLFRKEGQNVTLSCEQNLNHDAMYWYRQDPGQGLRLIYYSQIVNDFQKGDIAEGYSVSREKKESFPLTVTSAQKNPTAFYLCASSAWDKGNTEAFFGQGTRLTVV.

The CDR3 nucleotides are TGTGCCAGCAGCTTACTAGCGGGGGGGGTCGGCTACAATGAGCAGTTCTTC. This gives the protein CASSLLAGGVGYNEQFF. The chain links TRBV11-1 to TRBJ2-1; 12 bases line up with TRBD2. The CDR3 has 17 residues. The V gene's germline CDR1 is SGHAT and CDR2 FQDESV (reference sequence). The ends lost 2 bases at V and 3 bases at J; junction bases unmatched: 5.

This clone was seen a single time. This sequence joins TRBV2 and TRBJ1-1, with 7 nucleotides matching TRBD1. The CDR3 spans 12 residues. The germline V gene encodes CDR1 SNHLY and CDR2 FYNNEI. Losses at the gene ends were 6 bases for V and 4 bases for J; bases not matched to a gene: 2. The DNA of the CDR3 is TGTGCCAGCAGAAGACAGGGCACTGAAGCTTTCTTT. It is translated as CASRRQGTEAFF.

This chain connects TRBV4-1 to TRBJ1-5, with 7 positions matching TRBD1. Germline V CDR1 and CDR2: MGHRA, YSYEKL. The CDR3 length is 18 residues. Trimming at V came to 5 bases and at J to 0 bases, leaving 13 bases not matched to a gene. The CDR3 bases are TGCGCCAGCAGCGCCACGGGACAGATATTCAATAGCAATCAGCCCCAGCATTTT. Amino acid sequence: CASSATGQIFNSNQPQHF.

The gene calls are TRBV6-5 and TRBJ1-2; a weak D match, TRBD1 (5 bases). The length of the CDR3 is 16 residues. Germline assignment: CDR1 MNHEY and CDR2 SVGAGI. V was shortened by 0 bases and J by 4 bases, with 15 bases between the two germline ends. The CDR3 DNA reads TGTGCCAGCAGTTACTCGACCCTACGGGGCTCCTATGGCTACACCTTC. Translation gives CASSYSTLRGSYGYTF.

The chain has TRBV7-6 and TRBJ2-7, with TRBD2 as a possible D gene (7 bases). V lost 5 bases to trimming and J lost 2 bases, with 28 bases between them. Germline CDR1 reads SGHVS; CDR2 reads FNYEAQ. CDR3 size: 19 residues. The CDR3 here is CASSPGRGAYHPSPYEQYF. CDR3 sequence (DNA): TGTGCCAGCAGCCCCGGTCGGGGGGCCTATCACCCCTCTCCCTACGAGCAGTACTTC.

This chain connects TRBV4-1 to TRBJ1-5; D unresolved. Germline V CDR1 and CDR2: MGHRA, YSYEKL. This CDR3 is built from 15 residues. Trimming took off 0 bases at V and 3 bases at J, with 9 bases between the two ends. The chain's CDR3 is CASSQDGVLNQPQHF. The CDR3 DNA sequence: TGCGCCAGCAGCCAAGACGGGGTTCTCAATCAGCCCCAGCATTTT.

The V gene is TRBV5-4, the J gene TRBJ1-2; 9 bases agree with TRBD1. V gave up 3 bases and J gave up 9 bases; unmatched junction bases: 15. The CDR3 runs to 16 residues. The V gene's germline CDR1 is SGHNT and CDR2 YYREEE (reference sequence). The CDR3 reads CASSSPIWDRDDSYTF. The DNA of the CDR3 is TGTGCCAGCAGCTCCCCGATCTGGGACAGGGATGATAGCTACACCTTC.

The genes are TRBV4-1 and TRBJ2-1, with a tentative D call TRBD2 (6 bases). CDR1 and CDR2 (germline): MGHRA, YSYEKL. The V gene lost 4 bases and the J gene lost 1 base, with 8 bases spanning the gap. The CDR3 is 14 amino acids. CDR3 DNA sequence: TGCGCCAGCAGCCGGGGGGATTCCTACAATGAGCAGTTCTTC. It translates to CASSRGDSYNEQFF.

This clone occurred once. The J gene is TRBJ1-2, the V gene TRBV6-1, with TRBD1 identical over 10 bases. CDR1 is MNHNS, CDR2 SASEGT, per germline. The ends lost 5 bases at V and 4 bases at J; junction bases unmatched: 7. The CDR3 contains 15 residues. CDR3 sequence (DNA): TGTGCCAGCAGTCTACGACAGGGGGCTCCCTATGGCTACACCTTC. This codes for CASSLRQGAPYGYTF.

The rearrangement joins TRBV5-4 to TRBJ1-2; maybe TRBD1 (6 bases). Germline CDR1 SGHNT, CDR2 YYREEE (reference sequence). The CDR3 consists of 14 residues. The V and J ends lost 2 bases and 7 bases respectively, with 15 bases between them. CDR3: CASSFPDRSGGYTF. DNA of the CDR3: TGTGCCAGCAGCTTCCCTGACAGGTCGGGTGGCTACACCTTC. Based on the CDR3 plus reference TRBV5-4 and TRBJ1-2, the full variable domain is ETGVTQSPTHLIKTRGQQVTLRCSSQSGHNTVSWYQQALGQGPQFIFQYYREEENGRGNFPPRFSGLQFPNYSSELNVNALELDDSALYLCASSFPDRSGGYTFGSGTRLTVV.

The CDR3 spells CASGGGDTQYF. CDR3 bases: TGTGCTAGTGGTGGGGGGGATACGCAGTATTTT. The J gene is TRBJ2-3, the V gene TRBV12-5; TRBD2 might be the D (6 bases). From germline, CDR1 is LGHNT and CDR2 FRNRAP. V was cut by 5 bases and J by 6 bases, with 6 bases left in between. This CDR3 contains 11 residues.

The CDR3 bases are TGTGCCAGCAGTGACGGTGAAAGCGGGGGGCAAGAGACCCAGTACTTC. Translation: CASSDGESGGQETQYF. This sequence joins TRBV6-1 and TRBJ2-5; 9 bases match TRBD2. The length of the CDR3 is 16 residues. The germline gives CDR1 MNHNS, CDR2 SASEGT. After removal of 3 bases from V and 2 bases from J, the junction contained 7 bases not matched to a gene.